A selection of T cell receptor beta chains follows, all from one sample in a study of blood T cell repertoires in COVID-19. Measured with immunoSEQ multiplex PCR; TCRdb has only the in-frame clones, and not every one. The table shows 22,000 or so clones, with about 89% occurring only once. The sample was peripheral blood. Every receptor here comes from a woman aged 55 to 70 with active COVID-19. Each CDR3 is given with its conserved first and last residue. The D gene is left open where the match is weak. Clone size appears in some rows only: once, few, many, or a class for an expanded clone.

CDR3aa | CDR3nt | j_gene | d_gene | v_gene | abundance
CASSLGTGWDYGYTF | TGTGCCAGCAGCTTGGGGACAGGCTGGGACTATGGCTACACCTTC | TRBJ1-2 | TRBD1 | TRBV5-6 | -
CASSKTEVGTQYF | TGCGCCAGCAGTAAGACAGAGGTGGGGACCCAGTACTTC | TRBJ2-5 | - | TRBV5-1 | -
CASSASGRGRTEAFF | TGTGCCAGCAGCGCCTCAGGGCGGGGGAGGACTGAAGCTTTCTTT | TRBJ1-1 | - | TRBV9 | -
CASSPTGFLAGELFF | TGTGCCAGCAGCCCTACAGGGTTCCTCGCCGGGGAGCTGTTTTTT | TRBJ2-2 | - | TRBV3-1/TRBV3-2 | -
CASSSSGAEQYF | TGTGCCAGCTCGTCTAGCGGGGCCGAGCAGTACTTC | TRBJ2-7 | TRBD2 | TRBV18 | -
CASTVAVSGGNTGELFF | TGTGCCAGCACCGTAGCTGTATCGGGGGGGAACACCGGGGAGCTGTTTTTT | TRBJ2-2 | TRBD2 | TRBV9 | few
CASSLELAGRSNTQYF | TGCGCCAGCAGCTTGGAACTAGCGGGGAGGTCCAATACGCAGTATTTT | TRBJ2-3 | TRBD2 | TRBV5-1 | -
CASAMEGTDTQYF | TGTGCCAGCGCTATGGAGGGCACAGATACGCAGTATTTT | TRBJ2-3 | - | TRBV2 | -
CASKEADRGGSPLHF | TGCGCTAGCAAGGAAGCGGACAGGGGAGGTTCACCCCTCCACTTT | TRBJ1-6 | TRBD1 | TRBV4-1 | -
CASSPEPGEKTQYF | TGTGCCAGCAGCCCCGAACCAGGGGAGAAGACCCAGTACTTC | TRBJ2-5 | - | TRBV7-8 | -
CASSGQGVGASQPQHF | TGTGCCAGCAGTGGGCAGGGGGTGGGGGCTAGTCAGCCCCAGCATTTT | TRBJ1-5 | TRBD1 | TRBV6-2/TRBV6-3 | few
CASSLRFGNTIYF | TGTGCCAGCAGCTTGCGTTTCGGAAACACCATATATTTT | TRBJ1-3 | - | TRBV5-4 | -
CASRTGFVRTEAFF | TGTGCCAGCCGGACAGGTTTTGTTAGGACTGAAGCTTTCTTT | TRBJ1-1 | TRBD1 | TRBV2 | -
CASSPRDRNEKLFF | TGTGCCAGCTCACCACGGGACAGAAATGAAAAACTGTTTTTT | TRBJ1-4 | TRBD1 | TRBV18 | -
CASSLGGLTTYGYTF | TGCGCCAGCAGCTTGGGGGGACTCACCACCTATGGCTACACCTTC | TRBJ1-2 | - | TRBV5-1 | -
CASSQGPSGGTDTQYF | TGTGCCAGCAGCCAAGGTCCCAGCGGGGGGACAGATACGCAGTATTTT | TRBJ2-3 | TRBD2 | TRBV4-2 | -
CASSSDMNTGELFF | TGTGCCAGCAGCTCCGACATGAACACCGGGGAGCTGTTTTTT | TRBJ2-2 | - | TRBV5-6 | -
CASSERHEQFF | TGTGCCAGCAGTGAGCGTCATGAGCAGTTCTTC | TRBJ2-1 | - | TRBV2 | -
CASSLGRAYGYTF | TGTGCCAGCAGTCTTGGCAGGGCCTATGGCTACACCTTC | TRBJ1-2 | - | TRBV9 | -
CASSMDRAATGELFF | TGTGCCAGCAGCATGGACAGGGCGGCCACCGGGGAGCTGTTTTTT | TRBJ2-2 | TRBD1 | TRBV7-9 | -
CASARAGGTEAFF | TGTGCCAGCGCCCGTGCAGGGGGGACTGAAGCTTTCTTT | TRBJ1-1 | TRBD1 | TRBV27 | -
CASSISSAANTEAFF | TGTGCCAGTAGTATTTCGTCGGCGGCGAACACTGAAGCTTTCTTT | TRBJ1-1 | - | TRBV19 | few
CASSDSGGIDTQYF | TGTGCCAGCAGTGACTCAGGGGGAATAGATACGCAGTATTTT | TRBJ2-3 | - | TRBV6-4 | -
CASSLMRQDLSETQYF | TGCGCCAGCAGCTTGATGCGACAGGACCTCTCCGAGACCCAGTACTTC | TRBJ2-5 | - | TRBV5-1 | -
CASSSPRDRVYEQFF | TGTGCCAGCAGCTCTCCCCGGGACAGGGTCTATGAGCAGTTCTTC | TRBJ2-1 | TRBD1 | TRBV7-8 | -
CASSKWRRKETQYF | TGTGCCAGCAGCAAATGGAGACGGAAAGAGACCCAGTACTTC | TRBJ2-5 | - | TRBV21-1 | -
CASRGGVGNQPQHF | TGTGCCAGCAGGGGGGGAGTGGGGAATCAGCCCCAGCATTTT | TRBJ1-5 | - | TRBV2 | once
CASSLGGLYGYTF | TGTGCCAGCAGTTTAGGCGGATTATATGGCTACACCTTC | TRBJ1-2 | - | TRBV12-3/TRBV12-4 | -
CASSERGGEPGNEQFF | TGTGCCAGCAGTGAAAGGGGGGGCGAACCGGGGAATGAGCAGTTCTTC | TRBJ2-1 | - | TRBV9 | -
CASSRGTGYEQYF | TGTGCCAGCAGCAGGGGGACCGGTTACGAGCAGTACTTC | TRBJ2-7 | - | TRBV9 | medium-sized
CASSNAGDSYNSPLHF | TGTGCCAGCTCGAACGCTGGCGACAGCTATAATTCACCCCTCCACTTT | TRBJ1-6 | - | TRBV18 | -
CASSHRQGVSVYEQYF | TGTGCCAGCAGCCACCGACAGGGAGTCTCCGTCTACGAGCAGTACTTC | TRBJ2-7 | TRBD1 | TRBV3-1/TRBV3-2 | -
CASSPGGGGQPQHF | TGTGCCAGCAGCCCCGGTGGGGGGGGCCAGCCCCAGCATTTT | TRBJ1-5 | - | TRBV7-2 | -
CASSLGLNYGYTF | TGTGCCAGCAGCTTAGGACTGAACTATGGCTACACCTTC | TRBJ1-2 | - | TRBV7-8 | few
CASSMQYGNTIYF | TGTGCCAGTAGTATGCAGTATGGAAACACCATATATTTT | TRBJ1-3 | - | TRBV19 | few
CASSQGGANTGELFF | TGTGCCAGCAGCCAAGGGGGGGCGAACACCGGGGAGCTGTTTTTT | TRBJ2-2 | - | TRBV3-1/TRBV3-2 | -
CASSYVASGGQKDEQYF | TGTGCCAGCAGTTATGTTGCTAGCGGGGGCCAAAAGGACGAGCAGTACTTC | TRBJ2-7 | TRBD2 | TRBV6-2/TRBV6-3 | -
CASSRDRGGGTQYF | TGCGCCAGCAGCCGTGACAGGGGGGGTGGGACCCAGTACTTC | TRBJ2-5 | TRBD1 | TRBV4-1 | -
CASSTDRVTYNEQFF | TGCGCCAGCAGCACGGACAGGGTAACCTACAATGAGCAGTTCTTC | TRBJ2-1 | TRBD1 | TRBV10-1 | -
CASSIARGETQYF | TGTGCCAGTAGTATCGCCCGCGGAGAGACCCAGTACTTC | TRBJ2-5 | - | TRBV19 | -
CASSLEGPNTEAFF | TGCGCCAGCAGCTTGGAGGGGCCGAACACTGAAGCTTTCTTT | TRBJ1-1 | - | TRBV5-1 | once
CASSPPATGPNTEAFF | TGTGCCAGCAGCCCCCCCGCCACAGGGCCGAACACTGAAGCTTTCTTT | TRBJ1-1 | - | TRBV5-6 | -
CASSLQGAMGIPSYNEQFF | TGTGCCAGCAGCTTGCAGGGGGCGATGGGAATACCCTCCTACAATGAGCAGTTCTTC | TRBJ2-1 | TRBD1 | TRBV7-2 | -
CATKAGGQLSYEQYF | TGTGCCACCAAAGCGGGGGGCCAACTCTCCTACGAGCAGTACTTC | TRBJ2-7 | TRBD2 | TRBV5-4 | -
CASTPSGSYEQYF | TGTGCCAGTACCCCCTCAGGCTCCTACGAGCAGTACTTC | TRBJ2-7 | - | TRBV19 | -
CASSFGDMNTEAFF | TGCGCCAGCAGCTTCGGGGACATGAACACTGAAGCTTTCTTT | TRBJ1-1 | - | TRBV5-1 | -
CASSYVRGSTGELFF | TGTGCCAGCAGTTACGTTCGGGGAAGCACCGGGGAGCTGTTTTTT | TRBJ2-2 | - | TRBV6-6 | -
CASSLGGGTEAFF | TGTGCCAGCAGCCTCGGCGGGGGCACTGAAGCTTTCTTT | TRBJ1-1 | - | TRBV7-9 | -
CASSRARQPQHF | TGTGCCAGTAGTAGAGCCCGTCAGCCCCAGCATTTT | TRBJ1-5 | - | TRBV19 | -
CASSLPPGGGTDTQYF | TGTGCCAGTAGTCTCCCCCCGGGGGGCGGCACAGATACGCAGTATTTT | TRBJ2-3 | - | TRBV19 | -
CASITGGFSYEQYF | TGTGCCAGCATCACGGGGGGATTCTCCTACGAGCAGTACTTC | TRBJ2-7 | TRBD2 | TRBV6-6 | few
CASSPGQSSGNTIYF | TGTGCCAGCTCACCGGGACAGAGCTCTGGAAACACCATATATTTT | TRBJ1-3 | TRBD1 | TRBV18 | few
CASASLRGRRGTGANVLTF | TGTGCCTCAGCTTCCTTGAGGGGGCGCAGGGGGACTGGGGCCAACGTCCTGACTTTC | TRBJ2-6 | TRBD1 | TRBV11-2 | -
CASSPHAGTSGNEQFF | TGTGCCAGCAGTCCGCATGCCGGGACTAGCGGCAATGAGCAGTTCTTC | TRBJ2-1 | TRBD2 | TRBV27 | -
CATSREQGPLHF | TGTGCCACCAGCAGAGAGCAGGGGCCCCTCCACTTT | TRBJ1-6 | - | TRBV15 | -
CASSVWGDTDTQYF | TGTGCCAGCAGCGTATGGGGGGACACAGATACGCAGTATTTT | TRBJ2-3 | - | TRBV9 | -
CASSQGEVGELFF | TGCGCCAGCAGCCAGGGCGAAGTCGGGGAGCTGTTTTTT | TRBJ2-2 | - | TRBV4-1 | once
CASSSGVAGANVLTF | TGTGCCAGCAGCTCCGGGGTTGCTGGGGCCAACGTCCTGACTTTC | TRBJ2-6 | - | TRBV9 | -
CARSLSPGKRTEAFF | TGTGCCAGAAGCTTGAGTCCGGGAAAGAGGACTGAAGCTTTCTTT | TRBJ1-1 | - | TRBV5-3 | -
CASSYRTGGRGQFF | TGTGCCAGCAGCTACAGGACAGGGGGCAGGGGGCAGTTCTTC | TRBJ2-1 | TRBD1 | TRBV7-8 | -